The clone carrying this TCR beta chain has only a few counts. Each CDR3 protein gets one entry after TCRdb re-called the RT-PCR reads with MiXCR. The sample lists about a million distinct CDR3 sequences; more than 15% were seen once. The data belong to a study of patients and donors after allogeneic stem cell transplantation. V lost 1 base, J lost 3 bases, and 24 bases lay in between. Germline V gene lookup returns CDR1 PRHDT and CDR2 FYEKMQ (reference sequence). The CDR3 runs to 19 residues. The V call is TRBV13, the J call TRBJ1-1; D might be TRBD1 (6 bases). Specimen: blood, either unsorted or a sorted T cell fraction (not recorded which). This clonotype was obtained from a human donor who was either an allogeneic HSCT recipient or a stem cell or donor lymphocyte infusion donor (not recorded which). It is not recorded whose cells these are; they may come from a transplant donor. CDR3 sequence: CASSLVGGGHLRGDTEAFF. CDR3 DNA sequence: TGTGCCAGCAGCTTAGTAGGAGGGGGACACCTCCGAGGGGACACTGAAGCTTTCTTT.